These 2 T cell receptor beta chains came from one sample sequenced in a study of cytomegalovirus exposure and HLA in healthy donors. Repertoires were generated with immunoSEQ multiplex PCR, while TCRdb's copy carries only in-frame clones and drops some. The data contain around 400,000 clones, just over 85% of them singletons. Source material: PBMCs. These TCRs come from a woman under 30 in good health and CMV-seronegative.

The sample holds a few counts of this clone. The gene calls are TRBV28 and TRBJ2-7; the match to TRBD1 covers 7 bases. The V gene's germline CDR1 is MDHEN and CDR2 SYDVKM. V lost 8 bases to trimming and J lost 5 bases; unmatched junction nucleotides: 12. The length of the CDR3 is 14 residues. DNA of the CDR3: TGTGCCAGCGGGCCAGACAGGGAAACTAACGAGCAGTACTTC. It specifies CASGPDRETNEQYF.

The chain links TRBV5-6 to TRBJ1-4, with a weak D call TRBD1 (5 bases). The CDR3 is made up of 15 amino acids. CDR1 and CDR2 from the germline V gene are SGHDT and YYEEEE. V shed 4 bases and J shed 5 bases, with 15 bases lying between them. The CDR3 here is CASSRLDSDNEKLFF. The DNA of the CDR3 is TGTGCCAGCAGCCGGCTCGACAGTGACAATGAAAAACTGTTTTTT.